The 26 T cell receptor beta chains below all came from one sample that was sequenced in a study of regulatory T cells in long-lasting Graves disease. Time point of the sample: newly diagnosed GD, antithyroid drugs for less than 3 months. The authors made the TCR library using RNA they extracted from PBMCs. Through Arm-PCR of CDR3 regions and iRepertoire HTBI primers, TCR beta libraries were built. TCRdb redid the calling of the multiplex PCR reads with MiXCR, one entry per CDR3 protein. The sample carries about 610,000 distinct CDR3 sequences, about 16% recorded once. These data also featured in a second study, about T cells in Graves' hyperthyroidism and ophthalmopathy.

The sample consisted of peripheral blood mononuclear cells (PBMCs), taken at new diagnosis, from a patient treated with antithyroid drugs. The source of these receptors is a man aged 18 to 30 with Graves disease.

The V call is TRBV28, the J call TRBJ1-5; TRBD1 agrees at 8 bases. V trimming: 3 bases; J trimming: 3 bases; junction bases outside the gene matches: 7. Germline V gene lookup returns CDR1 MDHEN and CDR2 SYDVKM. The CDR3 has 16 amino acids. The CDR3 here is CASSFRKDRVNQPQHF. The CDR3 DNA reads TGTGCCAGCAGTTTCCGGAAGGACAGGGTCAATCAGCCCCAGCATTTT.

This clonotype turned up a few times. This chain uses TRBV11-2 with TRBJ2-2, with D possibly being TRBD1 or TRBD2 (5 bases each). This CDR3 contains 18 residues. V was pared by 5 bases and J by 3 bases, with 22 bases between. Germline CDR1 is SGHAT and CDR2 is FQNNGV. CDR3 sequence (DNA): TGTGCCAGCAGCCCAGATGCCGGGACGTCAACCCACACCGGGGAGCTGTTTTTT. Translated, it gives CASSPDAGTSTHTGELFF.

This clonotype showed up many times. The chain carries TRBV7-8 and TRBJ2-3, with 9 bases aligning to TRBD2. V was pared by 5 bases and J by 6 bases, with 6 bases of the junction left unmatched. Germline loops: CDR1 SGHVS, CDR2 FQNEAQ. The CDR3 is 14 amino acids. CDR3 sequence reads: CASSTSGWDDTQYF. The CDR3, as DNA: TGTGCCAGCAGCACTAGCGGGTGGGATGATACGCAGTATTTT.

Ten or more counts support this clonotype. V usage is TRBV6-1 and J usage is TRBJ2-5, with D perhaps TRBD2 (6 bases). The CDR3 spans 15 residues. The V and J ends lost 0 bases and 3 bases respectively, with 11 bases between them. CDR1 and CDR2 from the germline V gene are MNHNS and SASEGT. CDR3 nucleotides: TGTGCCAGCAGTGAAGCTGGCGGGGCAAAAGAGACCCAGTACTTC. Translating it yields CASSEAGGAKETQYF.

This clonotype was observed many times. The rearrangement joins TRBV28 to TRBJ1-1; perhaps TRBD1 as D (5 bases). The length of the CDR3 is 18 residues. Germline V gene lookup returns CDR1 MDHEN and CDR2 SYDVKM. Trimming cost V 5 bases and J 1 base, with 23 bases left between them. The chain's CDR3 is CASSLIIRWGFRNTEAFF. Here the CDR3 DNA reads TGTGCCAGCAGTCTTATTATACGGTGGGGGTTTCGGAACACTGAAGCTTTCTTT. The whole variable domain, filled in from reference TRBV28 and TRBJ1-1, reads DVKVTQSSRYLVKRTGEKVFLECVQDMDHENMFWYRQDPGLGLRLIYFSYDVKMKEKGDIPEGYSVSREKKERFSLILESASTNQTSMYLCASSLIIRWGFRNTEAFFGQGTRLTVV.

This clonotype was seen a few times. This rearrangement joins TRBV15 to TRBJ2-7, with TRBD1 identical over 9 bases. The CDR3 extends over 16 amino acids. The germline CDR1 and CDR2 sequences are LNHNV and YYDKDF (reference sequence). J lost 3 bases, V lost 0 bases, and 6 bases had no gene match. CDR3 amino acids: CATSRERTGAVYEQYF. In DNA form, the CDR3 reads TGTGCCACCAGCAGAGAGAGGACAGGGGCGGTCTACGAGCAGTACTTC.

The rearrangement joins TRBV6-2 or TRBV6-3 to TRBJ2-1; the match to TRBD1 covers 9 bases. Germline V gene lookup returns CDR1 MNHEY and CDR2 SVGEGT. Trimming at V came to 11 bases and at J to 10 bases, leaving 18 bases not matched to a gene. The CDR3 is 15 residues long. Written as DNA, the CDR3 is TGTGCCTCATCTCGTCCGGGACAGGGATCGGGCGAGCAGTTCTTC. Translating gives CASSRPGQGSGEQFF.

This clonotype was detected many times. This chain links TRBV5-1 with TRBJ1-1; the match to TRBD1 covers 10 bases. In germline, CDR1 is SGHRS, CDR2 YFSETQ. Trimming removed 4 bases from V and 13 bases from J; junction bases left unmatched: 19. This CDR3 comprises 16 residues. For the CDR3, the DNA is TGCGCCAGCAGCCTTCGATCGGGACAGGGGATCAAGCTACTTTTCTTT. Translation: CASSLRSGQGIKLLFF.

As regards this clonotype: One junction end disagrees with the germline gene, perhaps due to a read error. The rearrangement links TRBV6-4 to TRBJ1-5; tentative D call: TRBD1 (6 bases). CDR3 length equals 14 residues. CDR1 is MRHNA, CDR2 SNTAGT, per germline. The CDR3 is CASSDRTVEEAQHF. CDR3 sequence (DNA): TGCGCCAGCAGTGACCGGACAGTGGAGGAGGCCCAGCATTTT.

This clonotype was seen more than once but under ten times. The rearrangement uses TRBV20-1 and TRBJ2-1, with D possibly matching TRBD2 (6 bases). Germline V CDR1 and CDR2: DFQATT, SNEGSKA (reference sequence). V was shortened by 0 bases and J by 7 bases, with 13 bases between the two germline ends. The CDR3 sequence is 14 residues long. The chain's CDR3 is CSAREGGASNEQFF. The CDR3 DNA reads as TGCAGTGCTAGAGAGGGGGGAGCATCGAATGAGCAGTTCTTC.

This clonotype has just a few counts. V gene TRBV28 combines with J gene TRBJ1-2; 9 nucleotides match TRBD1. Germline V gene lookup returns CDR1 MDHEN and CDR2 SYDVKM. CDR3 size: 15 residues. The V and J ends lost 5 bases and 2 bases, in that order; junction bases with no gene match: 6. CDR3 DNA: TGTGCCAGCAGTCCGCCGGGACAGGGAAACTATGGCTACACCTTC. It is translated as CASSPPGQGNYGYTF.

This clonotype was seen many times. The chain is built from TRBV5-1 and TRBJ1-1; D ambiguous. Germline-derived CDR1 and CDR2 are SGHRS and YFSETQ. CDR3 length: 14 amino acids. V was shortened by 6 bases and J by 0 bases, with 12 bases between the two germline ends. CDR3 in DNA: TGCGCCAGCACAGTAGGTGCAATGAACACTGAAGCTTTCTTT. It codes for CASTVGAMNTEAFF. The whole variable domain, filled in from reference TRBV5-1 and TRBJ1-1, reads KAGVTQTPRYLIKTRGQQVTLSCSPISGHRSVSWYQQTPGQGLQFLFEYFSETQRNKGNFPGRFSGRQFSNSRSEMNVSTLELGDSALYLCASTVGAMNTEAFFGQGTRLTVV.

This clonotype was seen only a few times. The chain has TRBV29-1 and TRBJ2-1, with 13 nucleotides matching TRBD2. CDR3 length equals 14 residues. Trimming removed 6 bases from V and 7 bases from J; junction bases left unmatched: 6. Germline V CDR1 and CDR2: SQVTM, ANQGSEA. CDR3 sequence: CSVETSGRYNEQFF. The CDR3, as DNA: TGCAGCGTCGAGACTAGCGGGAGGTATAATGAGCAGTTCTTC.

This clonotype was detected only a few times. The chain has TRBV6-2 or TRBV6-3 and TRBJ2-1; 7 bases are a match to TRBD2. V lost 5 bases to trimming and J lost 8 bases; unmatched junction nucleotides: 12. This CDR3 is built from 15 residues. The germline CDR1 and CDR2 sequences are MNHEY and SVGEGT. The CDR3 sequence: CASSEFLAVADEQFF. The CDR3 DNA follows: TGTGCCAGCAGTGAGTTTCTAGCGGTGGCGGATGAGCAGTTCTTC.

The count of this clonotype is one. The V gene is TRBV9, the J gene TRBJ2-7; 13 nucleotides agree with TRBD2. The J segment lost 5 bases and the V segment lost 2 bases, leaving 10 bases of the junction unmatched. The CDR3 runs to 17 residues. CDR1 and CDR2 (germline): SGDLS, YYNGEE. The CDR3 here is CASSVSAYGLAGDEQYF. CDR3 sequence (DNA): TGTGCCAGCAGCGTGTCGGCTTACGGACTAGCGGGGGACGAGCAGTACTTC.

Only a few counts were recorded for this clonotype. This chain uses TRBV7-2 with TRBJ2-5; D possibly uses TRBD1 or TRBD2 (5 bases each). V gave up 2 bases and J gave up 4 bases, with 17 bases separating them. The germline gives CDR1 SGHTA, CDR2 FQGNSA. The CDR3 has 16 amino acids. The CDR3 nucleotides read TGTGCCAGCAGCTTAACCCCTTGGGGCGGAGGAGAGACCCAGTACTTC. Translation: CASSLTPWGGGETQYF.

The genes are TRBV4-1 and TRBJ2-1, with 8 nucleotides matching TRBD2. TRBJ2-5 explains the end of the DNA better; the J call may be wrong. This CDR3 has 17 amino acids. Per the germline V gene, CDR1 is MGHRA and CDR2 is YSYEKL. The CDR3 protein is CASSQESSGSLQETQYF. The CDR3 DNA follows: TGCGCCAGCAGCCAAGAATCCAGCGGGAGCCTCCAAGAGACCCAGTACTTC.

Only a few counts were recorded for this clonotype. The rearrangement uses TRBV19 and TRBJ2-7, with 8 nucleotides matching TRBD1. CDR1 and CDR2 (germline): LNHDA, SQIVND (reference sequence). CDR3 size: 13 residues. Trimming removed 6 bases from V and 7 bases from J; junction bases left unmatched: 8. Written as DNA, the CDR3 is TGTGCCAGTAGGGGGACGGACAGGGAAGAGCAGTACTTC. Translated: CASRGTDREEQYF. Full variable domain (rest looked up from reference TRBV19 and TRBJ2-7): DGGITQSPKYLFRKEGQNVTLSCEQNLNHDAMYWYRQDPGQGLRLIYYSQIVNDFQKGDIAEGYSVSREKKESFPLTVTSAQKNPTAFYLCASRGTDREEQYFGPGTRLTVT.

The sample holds one count of this clonotype. Here the CDR3 reads CSARAREGFYGYTF. The CDR3 DNA reads TGCAGTGCTAGGGCCAGGGAGGGATTCTATGGCTACACCTTC. J is TRBJ1-2 and V is TRBV20-1, with TRBD1 as a possible D gene (5 bases). From germline, CDR1 is DFQATT and CDR2 SNEGSKA (reference sequence). The CDR3 covers 14 residues. The V end lost 3 bases, the J end lost 4 bases, and 15 bases lay between the germline ends.

This clonotype appeared a few times. The V gene is TRBV29-1, the J gene TRBJ2-1; D unclear. The CDR3 length is 15 residues. With 4 bases removed from V and 1 base from J, the gap between germline ends came to 14 bases. CDR1 is SQVTM and CDR2 is ANQGSEA in the germline V gene. The CDR3 DNA reads TGCAGCGTTGCGCCGAGAGCGCCTTCCTACAATGAGCAGTTCTTC. Translated, it gives CSVAPRAPSYNEQFF.

This chain uses TRBV19 with TRBJ2-3; 7 bases match TRBD2. V lost 3 bases and J lost 2; bases outside the gene matches: 5. Germline V gives CDR1 LNHDA, CDR2 SQIVND (reference sequence). The CDR3 totals 15 residues. For the CDR3, the DNA is TGTGCCAGTAGTATTTCGAGCGGGGCCACAGATACGCAGTATTTT. Protein: CASSISSGATDTQYF.

This clonotype was seen at least ten times. This chain joins TRBV2 and TRBJ2-1; TRBD1 matches 10 bases. The CDR3 spans 15 residues. Germline values: CDR1 SNHLY, CDR2 FYNNEI. With 6 bases clipped from V and 9 bases from J, the junction kept 11 bases outside the gene matches. The CDR3 bases are TGTGCCAGCAGGGCCGGGACAGGGGAGTTTGGTGAGCAGTTCTTC. Protein: CASRAGTGEFGEQFF.

In its sample, this clonotype was seen a few times. One end of the junction does not line up with germline, which may come from a read error. V is TRBV5-1 and J is TRBJ1-2, with D possibly being TRBD1 (6 bases). The germline V gene encodes CDR1 SGHRS and CDR2 YFSETQ. This CDR3 region has 16 residues. The CDR3 loop is CASSDGVTRGGSGYTF. The DNA for the CDR3 is TGTGCCAGCAGCGACGGAGTAACCAGGGGCGGTAGCGGCTACACCTTC.

The chain is built from TRBV6-5 and TRBJ1-1; no reliable D call. The CDR3 has 14 amino acids. V lost 2 bases to trimming and J lost 1 base, with 8 bases between them. CDR1 is MNHEY, CDR2 SVGAGI, per germline. The CDR3 here is CASSYTAGNTEAFF. DNA of the CDR3: TGTGCCAGCAGTTACACGGCAGGGAACACTGAAGCTTTCTTT.

This sequence joins TRBV11-3 and TRBJ2-1; D may be TRBD2 (5 bases). Trimming shortened V by 0 bases and J by 10 bases, and 10 bases separated the two germline ends. This CDR3 spans 13 amino acids. Germline V CDR1 and CDR2: SGHNT, YENEEA. CDR3 protein: CASSLDRTLEQFF. DNA of the CDR3: TGTGCCAGCAGCTTAGATCGGACTTTAGAGCAGTTCTTC.

At least ten counts were recorded for this clonotype. The CDR3 loop is CASSPRDRGSYEQYF. The CDR3 nucleotides read TGTGCCAGCAGCCCCCGGGACAGGGGTTCCTACGAGCAGTACTTC. The gene calls are TRBV7-8 and TRBJ2-7, with 10 bases fitting TRBD1. Per germline, CDR1 SGHVS and CDR2 FQNEAQ. J was trimmed by 1 base and V by 5 bases; bases with no gene match: 5. This CDR3 comprises 15 residues.